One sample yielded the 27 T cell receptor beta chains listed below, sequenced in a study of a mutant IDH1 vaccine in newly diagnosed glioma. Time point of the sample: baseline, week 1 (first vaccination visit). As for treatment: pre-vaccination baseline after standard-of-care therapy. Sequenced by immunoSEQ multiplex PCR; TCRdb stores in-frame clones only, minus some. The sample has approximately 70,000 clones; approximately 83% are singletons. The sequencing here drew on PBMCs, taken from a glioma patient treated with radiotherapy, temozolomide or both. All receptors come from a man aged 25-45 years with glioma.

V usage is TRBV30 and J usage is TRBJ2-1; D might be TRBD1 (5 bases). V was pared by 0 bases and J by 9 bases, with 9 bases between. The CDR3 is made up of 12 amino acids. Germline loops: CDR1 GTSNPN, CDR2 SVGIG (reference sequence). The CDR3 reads CAWSVSRGEQFF. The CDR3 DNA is TGTGCCTGGAGTGTCTCAAGGGGTGAGCAGTTCTTC.

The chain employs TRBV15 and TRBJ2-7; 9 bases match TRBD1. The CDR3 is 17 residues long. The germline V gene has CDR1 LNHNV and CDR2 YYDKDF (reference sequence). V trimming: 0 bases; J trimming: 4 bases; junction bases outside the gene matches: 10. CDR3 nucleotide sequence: TGTGCCACCAGCAGAGATAAGGACAGGGGAGATATTTACGAGCAGTACTTC. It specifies CATSRDKDRGDIYEQYF. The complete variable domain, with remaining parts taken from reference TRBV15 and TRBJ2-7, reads DAMVIQNPRYQVTQFGKPVTLSCSQTLNHNVMYWYQQKSSQAPKLLFHYYDKDFNNEADTPDNFQSRRPNTSFCFLDIRSPGLGDTAMYLCATSRDKDRGDIYEQYFGPGTRLTVT.

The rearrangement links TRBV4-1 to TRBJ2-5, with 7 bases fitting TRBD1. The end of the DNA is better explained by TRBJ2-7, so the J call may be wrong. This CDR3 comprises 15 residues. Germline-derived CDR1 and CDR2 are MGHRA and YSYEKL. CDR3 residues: CASSQTYRGLYEQYF. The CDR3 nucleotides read TGCGCCAGCAGCCAAACTTACAGGGGCCTATACGAGCAGTACTTC.

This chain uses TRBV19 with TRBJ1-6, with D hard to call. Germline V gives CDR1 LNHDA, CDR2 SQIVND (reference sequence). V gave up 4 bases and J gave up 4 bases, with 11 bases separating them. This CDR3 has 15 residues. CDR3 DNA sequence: TGTGCCAGTAGTAAGGAAGAAGTTTATAATTCACCCCTCCACTTT. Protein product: CASSKEEVYNSPLHF.

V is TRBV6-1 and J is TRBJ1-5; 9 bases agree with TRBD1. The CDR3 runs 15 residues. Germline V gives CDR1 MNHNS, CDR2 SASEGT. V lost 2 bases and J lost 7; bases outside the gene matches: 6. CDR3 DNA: TGTGCCAGCAGTGAATGGACAGGGGCAGGGCAGCCCCAGCATTTT. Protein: CASSEWTGAGQPQHF.

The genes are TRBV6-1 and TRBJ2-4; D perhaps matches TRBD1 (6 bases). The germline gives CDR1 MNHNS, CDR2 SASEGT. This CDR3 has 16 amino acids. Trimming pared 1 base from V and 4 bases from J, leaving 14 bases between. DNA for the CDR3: TGTGCCAGCAGTGAAGGGAACTTTGGACAGAAAAACATTCAGTACTTC. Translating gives CASSEGNFGQKNIQYF.

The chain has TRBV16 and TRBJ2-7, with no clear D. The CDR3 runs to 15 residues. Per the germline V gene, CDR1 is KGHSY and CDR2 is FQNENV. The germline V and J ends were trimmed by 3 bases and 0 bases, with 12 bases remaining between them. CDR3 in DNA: TGTGCCAGCAGCCAGCCAGGACGGAGCTCCTACGAGCAGTACTTC. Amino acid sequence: CASSQPGRSSYEQYF.

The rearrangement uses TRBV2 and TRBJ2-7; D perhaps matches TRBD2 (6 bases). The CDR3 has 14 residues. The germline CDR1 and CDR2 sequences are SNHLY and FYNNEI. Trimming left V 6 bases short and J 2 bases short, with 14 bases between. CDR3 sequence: CASRAGQATYEQYF. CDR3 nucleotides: TGTGCCAGCAGGGCGGGGCAGGCTACCTACGAGCAGTACTTC.

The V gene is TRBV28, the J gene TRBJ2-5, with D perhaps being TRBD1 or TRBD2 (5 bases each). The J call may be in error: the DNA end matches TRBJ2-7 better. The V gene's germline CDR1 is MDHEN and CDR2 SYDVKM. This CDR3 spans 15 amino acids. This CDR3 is CASSWDGGGSYEQYF. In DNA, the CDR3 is TGTGCCAGCAGTTGGGACGGAGGTGGGAGCTACGAGCAGTACTTC.

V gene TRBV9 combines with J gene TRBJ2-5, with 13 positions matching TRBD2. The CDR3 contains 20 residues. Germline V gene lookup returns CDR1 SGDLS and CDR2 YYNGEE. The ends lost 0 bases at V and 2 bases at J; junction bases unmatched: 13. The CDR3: CASSVAGTSGGVVGQETQYF. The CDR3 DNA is TGTGCCAGCAGCGTAGCGGGAACTAGCGGGGGGGTAGTAGGACAAGAGACCCAGTACTTC.

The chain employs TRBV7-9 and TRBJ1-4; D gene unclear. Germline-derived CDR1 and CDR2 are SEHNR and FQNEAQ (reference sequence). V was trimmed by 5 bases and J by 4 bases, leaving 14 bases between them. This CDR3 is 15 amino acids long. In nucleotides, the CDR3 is TGTGCCAGCAGCGCTAGGGCAGAAAATAATGAAAAACTGTTTTTT. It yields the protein CASSARAENNEKLFF.

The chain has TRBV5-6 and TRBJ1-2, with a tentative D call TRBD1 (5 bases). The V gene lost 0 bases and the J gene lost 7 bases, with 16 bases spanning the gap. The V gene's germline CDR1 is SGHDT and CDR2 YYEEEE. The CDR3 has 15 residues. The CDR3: CASSLAGTAWSGYTF. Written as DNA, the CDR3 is TGTGCCAGCAGCTTGGCCGGGACGGCTTGGAGTGGCTACACCTTC.

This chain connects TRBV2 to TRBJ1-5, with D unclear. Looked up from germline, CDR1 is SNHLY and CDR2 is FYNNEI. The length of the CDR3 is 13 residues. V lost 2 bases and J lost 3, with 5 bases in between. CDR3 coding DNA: TGTGCCAGCAGTGAATGGGACAATCAGCCCCAGCATTTT. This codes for CASSEWDNQPQHF.

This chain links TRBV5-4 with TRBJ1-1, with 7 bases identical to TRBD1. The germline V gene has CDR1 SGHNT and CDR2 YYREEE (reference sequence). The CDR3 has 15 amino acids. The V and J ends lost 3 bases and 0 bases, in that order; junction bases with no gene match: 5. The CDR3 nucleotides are TGTGCCAGCAGCTACCAGGACAGGATGAACACTGAAGCTTTCTTT. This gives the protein CASSYQDRMNTEAFF.

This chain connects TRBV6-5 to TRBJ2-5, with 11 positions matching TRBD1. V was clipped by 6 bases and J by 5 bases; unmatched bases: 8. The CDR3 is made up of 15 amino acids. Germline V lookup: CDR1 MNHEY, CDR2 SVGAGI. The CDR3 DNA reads TGTGCCAGCAGCCAGGGACAGGGGGGGAGGGAGACCCAGTACTTC. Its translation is CASSQGQGGRETQYF.

The CDR3: CATSRGTATDTQYF. Written as DNA, the CDR3 is TGTGCCACCAGCAGAGGGACAGCCACAGATACGCAGTATTTT. The chain couples TRBV15 to TRBJ2-3, with D possibly matching TRBD1 (6 bases). Germline V gives CDR1 LNHNV, CDR2 YYDKDF (reference sequence). This CDR3 is 14 amino acids long. Trimming shortened V by 1 base and J by 2 bases, and 7 bases separated the two germline ends. Full variable domain (remainder filled in from reference TRBV15 and TRBJ2-3): DAMVIQNPRYQVTQFGKPVTLSCSQTLNHNVMYWYQQKSSQAPKLLFHYYDKDFNNEADTPDNFQSRRPNTSFCFLDIRSPGLGDTAMYLCATSRGTATDTQYFGPGTRLTVL.

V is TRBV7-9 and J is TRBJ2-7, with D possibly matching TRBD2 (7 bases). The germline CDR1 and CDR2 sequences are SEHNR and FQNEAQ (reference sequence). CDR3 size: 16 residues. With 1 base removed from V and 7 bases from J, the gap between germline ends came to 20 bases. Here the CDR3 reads CASSLGFPREQGEQYF. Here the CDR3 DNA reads TGTGCCAGCAGCTTAGGGTTTCCGCGGGAGCAGGGGGAGCAGTACTTC.

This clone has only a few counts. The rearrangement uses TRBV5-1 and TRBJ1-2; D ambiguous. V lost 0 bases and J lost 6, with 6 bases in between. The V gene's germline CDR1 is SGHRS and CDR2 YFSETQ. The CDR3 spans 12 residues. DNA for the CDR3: TGCGCCAGCAGCTTGGAAGGGAATGGCTACACCTTC. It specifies CASSLEGNGYTF.

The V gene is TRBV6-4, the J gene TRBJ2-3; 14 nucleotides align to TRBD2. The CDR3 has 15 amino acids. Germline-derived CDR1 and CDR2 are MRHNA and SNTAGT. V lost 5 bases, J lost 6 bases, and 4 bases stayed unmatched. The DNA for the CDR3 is TGTGCCAGCAGTCTGACTAGCGGGGGGGTGGATACGCAGTATTTT. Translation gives CASSLTSGGVDTQYF.

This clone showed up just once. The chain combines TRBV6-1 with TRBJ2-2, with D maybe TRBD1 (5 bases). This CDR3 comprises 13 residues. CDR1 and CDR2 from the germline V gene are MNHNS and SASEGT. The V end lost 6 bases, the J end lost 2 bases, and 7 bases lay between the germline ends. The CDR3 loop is CASRTENTGELFF. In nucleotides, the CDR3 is TGTGCCAGCAGGACAGAAAACACCGGGGAGCTGTTTTTT.

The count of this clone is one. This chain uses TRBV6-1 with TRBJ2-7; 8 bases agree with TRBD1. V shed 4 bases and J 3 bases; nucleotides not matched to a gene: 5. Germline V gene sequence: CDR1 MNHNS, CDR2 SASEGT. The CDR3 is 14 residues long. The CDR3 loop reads CASSARDRRYEQYF. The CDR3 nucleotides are TGTGCCAGCAGTGCCAGGGACAGGCGCTACGAGCAGTACTTC.

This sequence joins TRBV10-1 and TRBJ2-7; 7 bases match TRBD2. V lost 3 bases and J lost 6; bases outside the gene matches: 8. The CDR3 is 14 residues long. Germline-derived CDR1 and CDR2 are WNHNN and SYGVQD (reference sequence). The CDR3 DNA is TGCGCCAGCAGTGAAGACCCGGGGAGGGGCGAGCAGTACTTC. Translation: CASSEDPGRGEQYF.

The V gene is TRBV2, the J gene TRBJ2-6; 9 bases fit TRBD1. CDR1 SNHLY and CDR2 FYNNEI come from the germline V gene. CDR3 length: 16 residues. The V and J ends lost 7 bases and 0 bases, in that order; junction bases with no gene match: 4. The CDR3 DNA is TGTGCCAGCATCCGGGACAGGGTCTCTGGGGCCAACGTCCTGACTTTC. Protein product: CASIRDRVSGANVLTF. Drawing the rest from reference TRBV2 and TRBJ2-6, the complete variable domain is EPEVTQTPSHQVTQMGQEVILRCVPISNHLYFYWYRQILGQKVEFLVSFYNNEISEKSEIFDDQFSVERPDGSNFTLKIRSTKLEDSAMYFCASIRDRVSGANVLTFGAGSRLTVL.

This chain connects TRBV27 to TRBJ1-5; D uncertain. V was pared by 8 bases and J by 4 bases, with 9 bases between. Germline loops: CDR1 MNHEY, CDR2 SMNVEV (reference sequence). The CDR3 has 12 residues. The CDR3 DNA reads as TGTGCCAGCTGGAGGGTAAATCAGCCCCAGCATTTT. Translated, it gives CASWRVNQPQHF.

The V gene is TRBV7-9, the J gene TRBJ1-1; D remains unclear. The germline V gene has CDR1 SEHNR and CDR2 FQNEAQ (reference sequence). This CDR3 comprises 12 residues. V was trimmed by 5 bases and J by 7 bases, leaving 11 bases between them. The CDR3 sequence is CASSRRRGEAFF. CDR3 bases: TGTGCCAGCAGCCGCAGACGGGGTGAAGCTTTCTTT.

CDR3 nucleotides: TGCGCCAGCAAGGTCCTTGAAGAGACCCAGTACTTC. Its protein is CASKVLEETQYF. V gene TRBV5-1 combines with J gene TRBJ2-5; no firm D call. CDR3 length: 12 residues. V dropped 6 bases and J dropped 3 bases, with 9 bases sitting between them. CDR1 is SGHRS, CDR2 YFSETQ, per germline.

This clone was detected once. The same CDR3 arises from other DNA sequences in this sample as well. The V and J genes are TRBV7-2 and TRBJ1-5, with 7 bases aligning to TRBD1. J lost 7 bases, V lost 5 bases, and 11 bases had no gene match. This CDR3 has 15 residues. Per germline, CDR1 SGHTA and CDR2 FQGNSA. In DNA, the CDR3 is TGTGCCAGCAGCGTCAGACAGGGTGCTGGCCAGCCCCAGCATTTT. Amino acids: CASSVRQGAGQPQHF.